Listed below are T cell receptor beta chains from one sample, sequenced in a study of shared clonotypes between healthy human individuals. Here immunoSEQ multiplex PCR was the method, and the copy in TCRdb shows in-frame clones only, minus some. The sample lists more than 2,000,000 clones; 93% were seen once. Sequenced sample: naive CD4+ T cells from PBMCs. All receptors come from a man in his late teens or twenties in good health. Some clones in this sample may be carry-over from other donors' samples. CDR3s include the opening cysteine and the closing phenylalanine or tryptophan. Each record gives: D gene, V gene, clone size, J gene, CDR3 DNA, CDR3 protein. A D gene is named only where the DNA matches it firmly. Some rows mark clone size as missing; the rest say once, few, many or name a class of expanded clone.

>-|TRBV30|-|TRBJ2-5
TGTGCCTGGAGTCTAGGTGGCGGGCCCCAAGAGACCCAGTACTTC
CAWSLGGGPQETQYF
>-|TRBV6-5|-|TRBJ2-3
TGTGCCTCGAGAAGGGGGGTAAGCACAGATACGCAGTATTTT
CASRRGVSTDTQYF
>-|TRBV9|-|TRBJ2-3
TGTGCCAGCAGCCCCGATTCGGTTAGCACAGATACGCAGTATTTT
CASSPDSVSTDTQYF
>-|TRBV6-1|-|TRBJ1-5
TGTGCCAGCAGATTGACCGGGAATCAGCCCCAGCATTTT
CASRLTGNQPQHF
>TRBD2|TRBV6-5|-|TRBJ2-7
TGTGCCAGCAGCCCGACTAGCGGGATCCCCTACGAGCAGTACTTC
CASSPTSGIPYEQYF
>-|TRBV11-2|-|TRBJ2-5
TGTGCCAGCAGCTTAGGGCAGATTCAAGAGACCCAGTACTTC
CASSLGQIQETQYF
>-|TRBV2|-|TRBJ2-1
TGTGCCAGCAGCGACTGGGGCTTCTCCTACAATGAGCAGTTCTTC
CASSDWGFSYNEQFF
>-|TRBV6-1|-|TRBJ2-2
TGTGCCAGCGTTTCACAGGGATGGTACACCGGGGAGCTGTTTTTT
CASVSQGWYTGELFF
>-|TRBV11-2|-|TRBJ2-7
TGTGCCAGCAGCTTAGATCCCGGCGACGAGCAGTACTTC
CASSLDPGDEQYF
>-|TRBV7-9|-|TRBJ1-2
TGTGCCAGCAGCCCTCGGCTCGCCTATGGCTACACCTTC
CASSPRLAYGYTF
>-|TRBV21-1|-|TRBJ2-5
TGTGCCAGCAGCAAGGTGCTAGCGGGAGTTGATCGGGAGACCCAGTACTTC
CASSKVLAGVDRETQYF
>TRBD2|TRBV4-1|-|TRBJ2-7
TGCGCCAGCAGCTACCTAGCGGTCCCGGCGGGGGAGCAGTACTTC
CASSYLAVPAGEQYF
>-|TRBV7-8|-|TRBJ1-5
TGTGCCAGCAGCTTACTTACAGGGTCGGATCAGCCCCAGCATTTT
CASSLLTGSDQPQHF
>-|TRBV5-4|few|TRBJ1-4
TGTGCCAGCAGCCGCCAAGGGACGGTTGAAAAACTGTTTTTT
CASSRQGTVEKLFF
>-|TRBV28|-|TRBJ1-2
TGTGCCAGCAACCCCCGGGACTATGGCTACACCTTC
CASNPRDYGYTF
>TRBD1|TRBV6-5|-|TRBJ2-7
TGTGCCAGCAGTTACTTACGGACAGGGGGCTCATACGAGCAGTACTTC
CASSYLRTGGSYEQYF
>TRBD1|TRBV30|-|TRBJ1-1
TGTGCCTCGGACAGGGGGAACACTGAAGCTTTCTTT
CASDRGNTEAFF
>-|TRBV25-1|once|TRBJ2-3
TGTGCCAGCACCCATACCGCGGGACGGGGCACAGATACGCAGTATTTT
CASTHTAGRGTDTQYF
>-|TRBV6-1|-|TRBJ1-2
TGTGCCAGCAGCGGGCTATATGGCTACACCTTC
CASSGLYGYTF
>TRBD2|TRBV28|-|TRBJ2-3
TGTGCCAGCAGTCCTTTCGCTAGCGGGAGGGCCCTAATGCAAGATACGCAGTATTTT
CASSPFASGRALMQDTQYF
>-|TRBV6-5|once|TRBJ2-3
TGTGCCAGCAATAGGGGTAGCACAGATACGCAGTATTTT
CASNRGSTDTQYF
>TRBD2|TRBV14|-|TRBJ2-7
TGTGCCAGCAGCCAAGGCACCCTGACTAGCGGGACCTCCTACGAGCAGTACTTC
CASSQGTLTSGTSYEQYF
>TRBD2|TRBV7-8|-|TRBJ2-1
TGTGCCAGCAGCCAAAACGGGAGGGAGCAGTTCTTC
CASSQNGREQFF
>-|TRBV20-1|-|TRBJ1-1
TGCAGTGCCCTGGGAAGGGGCGAAGCTTTCTTT
CSALGRGEAFF
>TRBD2|TRBV29-1|-|TRBJ2-3
TGCAGCGTTGTTGGGGGGGACTTTTCTAGCACAGATACGCAGTATTTT
CSVVGGDFSSTDTQYF
>-|TRBV4-1|-|TRBJ2-7
TGCGCCAGCAGCCACCCACCGGGACAACAGTACGAGCAGTACTTC
CASSHPPGQQYEQYF
>-|TRBV5-1|-|TRBJ2-5
TGCGCCAGCAGCTTGAACTCAGGGGTCCAAGAGACCCAGTACTTC
CASSLNSGVQETQYF
>-|TRBV7-3|-|TRBJ2-5
TGTGCCAGCAGCTTAATGGGGGCCCCAGGGTCAGAGACCCAGTACTTC
CASSLMGAPGSETQYF
>-|TRBV7-3|-|TRBJ2-1
TGTGCCAGCAGCTTAATGAGTAGGAGTGAGAATGAGCAGTTCTTC
CASSLMSRSENEQFF
>-|TRBV10-1|-|TRBJ2-2
TGCGCCAGCAGTGGGGGGGCCAGGACGAACACCGGGGAGCTGTTTTTT
CASSGGARTNTGELFF
>-|TRBV11-2|-|TRBJ2-5
TGTGCCAGCAGCTTAGGTCGGAAGACCCAGTACTTC
CASSLGRKTQYF
>-|TRBV29-1|-|TRBJ1-2
TGCAGCGTTGGAGTCCAGGGTCGTGGCTACACCTTC
CSVGVQGRGYTF
>-|TRBV9|-|TRBJ2-7
TGTGCCAGCAGCACATTTGAAGGACGTATTAGAGAGCAGTACTTC
CASSTFEGRIREQYF
>-|TRBV6-4|-|TRBJ1-2
TGTGCCAGCAGTGCCGGGACCGATTATGGCTACACCTTC
CASSAGTDYGYTF
>-|TRBV5-1|-|TRBJ2-3
TGCGCCAGCAGCGCGCAGGGCGGCACAGATACGCAGTATTTT
CASSAQGGTDTQYF
>TRBD1|TRBV11-3|-|TRBJ2-5
TGTGCCAGCAGCGAAAGGACAGGGGGATTAGAGACCCAGTACTTC
CASSERTGGLETQYF
>-|TRBV6-1|few|TRBJ1-4
TGTGCCAGCAGTAGAGGTGATAGTGAAAAACTGTTTTTT
CASSRGDSEKLFF
>-|TRBV5-4|-|TRBJ1-4
TGTGCCAGCAGCTTGGGCGGGGGGCTCCGGGAAAAACTGTTTTTT
CASSLGGGLREKLFF
>TRBD1|TRBV9|-|TRBJ2-7
TGTGCCAGCAGCGTAGATGGGACAGGGGGGTACGAGCAGTACTTC
CASSVDGTGGYEQYF
>-|TRBV5-1|few|TRBJ1-1
TGCGCCAGCAGCTGGGGACTCCTGAACACTGAAGCTTTCTTT
CASSWGLLNTEAFF
>-|TRBV20-1|few|TRBJ1-1
TGCAGTGCTAGCAGGGGAGCTGAAGCTTTCTTT
CSASRGAEAFF
>-|TRBV25-1|-|TRBJ2-1
TGTGCCAGCAGTGGGGGTGGGGTAGGCTATGAGCAGTTCTTC
CASSGGGVGYEQFF
>-|TRBV7-6|-|TRBJ2-5
TGTGCCAGCAGTTTCCTCGAGACCCAGTACTTC
CASSFLETQYF
>-|TRBV19|-|TRBJ1-5
TGTGCCAGTAGTATTATAGGAGAAGCCAGCAATCAGCCCCAGCATTTT
CASSIIGEASNQPQHF
>-|TRBV29-1|-|TRBJ1-5
TGCAGCGTTGAAGATCACCCGGATCAGCCCCAGCATTTT
CSVEDHPDQPQHF
>-|TRBV7-9|-|TRBJ1-3
TGTGCCAGCAGTTTCTGGGGCCACACCATATATTTT
CASSFWGHTIYF
>-|TRBV29-1|-|TRBJ1-1
TGCAGCGTTCCCGGGGGGGTCACTGAAGCTTTCTTT
CSVPGGVTEAFF
>-|TRBV7-8|-|TRBJ2-3
TGTGCCAGCAGCCCCCGACACCCAGATACGCAGTATTTT
CASSPRHPDTQYF
>TRBD2|TRBV5-1|-|TRBJ2-1
TGCGCCAGCAGCTTGGCGGTAGCGGGAGTAAACGAGCAGTTCTTC
CASSLAVAGVNEQFF
>-|TRBV28|-|TRBJ2-3
TGTGCCAGCAGTTCTCCGGGCCTCGATCGGAATACGCAGTATTTT
CASSSPGLDRNTQYF
>TRBD2|TRBV29-1|-|TRBJ2-3
TGCAGCGTCGTCGGCGCCAGGGAGGGATCAGATACGCAGTATTTT
CSVVGAREGSDTQYF
>TRBD2|TRBV7-3|-|TRBJ2-3
TGTGCCAGCAGCTTTAGCGGGACTACTTCAGATACGCAGTATTTT
CASSFSGTTSDTQYF
>TRBD2|TRBV5-1|-|TRBJ2-5
TGCGCCAGCAGCTTGCTTCTAGCGGGAACGGAGACCCAGTACTTC
CASSLLLAGTETQYF
>-|TRBV28|-|TRBJ1-2
TGTGCCAGCAGTTTTAGAGGGAACTATGGCTACACCTTC
CASSFRGNYGYTF
>-|TRBV19|-|TRBJ1-5
TGTGCCAGTAGTATAGTACTAACAAGTCCTCAGCCCCAGCATTTT
CASSIVLTSPQPQHF